These T cell receptor beta chains were read from a single sample in a study of T-cell memory formation after mild COVID-19. One entry per CDR3 protein results from TCRdb running MiXCR on the 5' RACE reads. The sample contains roughly 600,000 distinct CDR3 sequences, roughly 18% of which appear only once. The material sequenced was PBMCs or a T cell subset sorted from them (not recorded which). All receptors come from an adult woman who had mild COVID-19 (a few samples of this study predate the infection). Cell type and time point are not known. Both conserved end residues are part of each CDR3. Fields, in order: J gene, clone size, V gene, CDR3 protein. Clone size is stated in some rows and not others, as once, few, many or a class when expanded.

j_call: TRBJ2-1; clone_size: .; v_call: TRBV7-8; cdr3_aa: CASSLAPGVYEQFF
j_call: TRBJ1-2; clone_size: .; v_call: TRBV7-9; cdr3_aa: CASSLRQDTYGYTF
j_call: TRBJ2-3; clone_size: few; v_call: TRBV4-2; cdr3_aa: CASSQDVGGHTQYF
j_call: TRBJ2-3; clone_size: .; v_call: TRBV29-1; cdr3_aa: CSSEEWRGRVTDTQYF
j_call: TRBJ1-1; clone_size: .; v_call: TRBV4-3; cdr3_aa: CASSQDGAGGSAFF
j_call: TRBJ2-2; clone_size: .; v_call: TRBV7-9; cdr3_aa: CAVDRENTGELFF
j_call: TRBJ1-4; clone_size: .; v_call: TRBV10-3; cdr3_aa: CAISGDRVTLFF
j_call: TRBJ2-2; clone_size: many; v_call: TRBV7-6; cdr3_aa: CASSPTRRQTAGELFF
j_call: TRBJ2-3; clone_size: many; v_call: TRBV19; cdr3_aa: CASGLAGTDTQYF
j_call: TRBJ1-5; clone_size: .; v_call: TRBV9; cdr3_aa: CASSKGSPNQPQHF
j_call: TRBJ1-1; clone_size: .; v_call: TRBV24-1; cdr3_aa: CATSAGSGGTEAFF
j_call: TRBJ2-1; clone_size: .; v_call: TRBV3-1; cdr3_aa: CASSHSSGGALNEQFF
j_call: TRBJ2-5; clone_size: .; v_call: TRBV4-1; cdr3_aa: CASSQGVGTPDQETQYF
j_call: TRBJ2-5; clone_size: few; v_call: TRBV6-2/TRBV6-3; cdr3_aa: CASGQIEETQYF
j_call: TRBJ2-1; clone_size: many; v_call: TRBV29-1; cdr3_aa: CSVERGVTNEQFF
j_call: TRBJ1-1; clone_size: .; v_call: TRBV5-6; cdr3_aa: CASSLRSLNTEAFF
j_call: TRBJ2-5; clone_size: .; v_call: TRBV4-1; cdr3_aa: CASSQGPGRYQETQYF
j_call: TRBJ2-3; clone_size: .; v_call: TRBV6-2/TRBV6-3; cdr3_aa: CASSSNTGDTQYF
j_call: TRBJ2-3; clone_size: .; v_call: TRBV7-8; cdr3_aa: CASKVEGASGTDTQYF
j_call: TRBJ1-6; clone_size: .; v_call: TRBV18; cdr3_aa: CASSPYRDNSPLHF
j_call: TRBJ1-2; clone_size: .; v_call: TRBV5-1; cdr3_aa: CASSLEDRGQYGYTF
j_call: TRBJ2-1; clone_size: .; v_call: TRBV27; cdr3_aa: CASSLSGTSGRAEQFF
j_call: TRBJ1-6; clone_size: .; v_call: TRBV6-5; cdr3_aa: CASKEGRRIGSPLHF
j_call: TRBJ1-2; clone_size: .; v_call: TRBV7-9; cdr3_aa: CASSTTGAPDGYTF
j_call: TRBJ1-6; clone_size: few; v_call: TRBV3-1; cdr3_aa: CASSQDRTGTSPLHF
j_call: TRBJ2-7; clone_size: few; v_call: TRBV5-1; cdr3_aa: CASRGPDRYEQYF
j_call: TRBJ2-1; clone_size: .; v_call: TRBV13; cdr3_aa: CASSQSRRWGKQFF
j_call: TRBJ2-1; clone_size: few; v_call: TRBV7-2; cdr3_aa: CASSLVGVQIYNEQFF
j_call: TRBJ2-3; clone_size: .; v_call: TRBV6-1; cdr3_aa: CASSDRTSGDTQYF
j_call: TRBJ2-1; clone_size: .; v_call: TRBV7-9; cdr3_aa: CASSPGPSPEQFF
j_call: TRBJ2-5; clone_size: once; v_call: TRBV7-9; cdr3_aa: CASSAHPGTQQTQYF
j_call: TRBJ1-1; clone_size: .; v_call: TRBV29-1; cdr3_aa: CSVEGAGVNTEAFF
j_call: TRBJ2-2; clone_size: few; v_call: TRBV5-6; cdr3_aa: CASRAEGELFF
j_call: TRBJ2-5; clone_size: .; v_call: TRBV7-7; cdr3_aa: CASSVGGTGGTETQYF
j_call: TRBJ2-1; clone_size: few; v_call: TRBV5-1; cdr3_aa: CASSTGQSYNEQFF
j_call: TRBJ2-7; clone_size: few; v_call: TRBV2; cdr3_aa: CASTLAYEQYF
j_call: TRBJ1-1; clone_size: .; v_call: TRBV19; cdr3_aa: CASSITVLRTEAFF
j_call: TRBJ2-2; clone_size: .; v_call: TRBV4-1; cdr3_aa: CASSQDLGGGELFF
j_call: TRBJ2-1; clone_size: few; v_call: TRBV7-2; cdr3_aa: CASRERGPTGNEQFF
j_call: TRBJ2-1; clone_size: few; v_call: TRBV7-9; cdr3_aa: CASSSPIRSISEKYNEQFF
j_call: TRBJ2-2; clone_size: .; v_call: TRBV20-1; cdr3_aa: CSARVSGTSGSTGELFF
j_call: TRBJ2-7; clone_size: few; v_call: TRBV7-9; cdr3_aa: CASSNAGTSGTREQYF
j_call: TRBJ1-6; clone_size: .; v_call: TRBV19; cdr3_aa: CASSIFSVGESPLHF
j_call: TRBJ2-1; clone_size: .; v_call: TRBV7-6; cdr3_aa: CASSFITVDEQFF
j_call: TRBJ1-2; clone_size: few; v_call: TRBV7-2; cdr3_aa: CASSLSGFGYGYTF